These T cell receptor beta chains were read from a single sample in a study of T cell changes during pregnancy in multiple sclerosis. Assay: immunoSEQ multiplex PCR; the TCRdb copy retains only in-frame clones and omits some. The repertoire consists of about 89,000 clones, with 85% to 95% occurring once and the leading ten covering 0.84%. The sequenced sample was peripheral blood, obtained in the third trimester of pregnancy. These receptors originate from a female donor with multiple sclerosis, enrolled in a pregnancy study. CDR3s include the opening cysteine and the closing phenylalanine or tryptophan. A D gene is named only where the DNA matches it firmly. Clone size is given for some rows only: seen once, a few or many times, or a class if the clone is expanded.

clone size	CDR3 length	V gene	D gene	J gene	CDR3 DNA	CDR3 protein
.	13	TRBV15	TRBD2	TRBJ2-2	TGTGCCACTAGCGGGAGGTTAGCCGGGGAGCTGTTTTTT	CATSGRLAGELFF
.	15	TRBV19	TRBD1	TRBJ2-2	TGTGCCAGTTCTACAGGGACAGGGGTCACCGGGGAGCTGTTTTTT	CASSTGTGVTGELFF
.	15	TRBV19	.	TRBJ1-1	TGTGCCAGTAGTATTGGTTCAGGGGCGAACACTGAAGCTTTCTTT	CASSIGSGANTEAFF
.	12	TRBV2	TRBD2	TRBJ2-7	TGTGCCAGCAGGGGGGGGTCCTACGAGCAGTACTTC	CASRGGSYEQYF
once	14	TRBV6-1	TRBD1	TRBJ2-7	TGTGCCAGCAGTAACGGACAGGCGTTGGGGGAGCAGTACTTC	CASSNGQALGEQYF
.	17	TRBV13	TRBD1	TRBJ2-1	TGTGCCAGCAGCCTACGGACAGGCCGGGAATGGTTCAATGAGCAGTTCTTC	CASSLRTGREWFNEQFF
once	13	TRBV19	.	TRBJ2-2	TGTGCCAGTACGGCGGCGAACACCGGGGAGCTGTTTTTT	CASTAANTGELFF
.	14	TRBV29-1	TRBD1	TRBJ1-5	TGCAGCGTTGCCGGGACAGGCCTCAATCAGCCCCAGCATTTT	CSVAGTGLNQPQHF
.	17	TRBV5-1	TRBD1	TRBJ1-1	TGCGCCAGCAGCGTCAAACCAGGGGGAGTCCTGAACACTGAAGCTTTCTTT	CASSVKPGGVLNTEAFF
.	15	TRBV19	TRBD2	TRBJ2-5	TGTGCCAGTAGTATCCTCGGCGGGGGTCAAGAGACCCAGTACTTC	CASSILGGGQETQYF
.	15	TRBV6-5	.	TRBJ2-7	TGTGCCAGCAGATACGCGGGACTGCACTCCTACGAGCAGTACTTC	CASRYAGLHSYEQYF
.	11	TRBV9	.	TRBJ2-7	TGTGCCAGCAGCGCCTCCTCCGAGCAGTACTTC	CASSASSEQYF
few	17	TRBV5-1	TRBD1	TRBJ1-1	TGCGCCAGCAGCTTGGAAGGGACAGGGGCATCTCGCACTGAAGCTTTCTTT	CASSLEGTGASRTEAFF
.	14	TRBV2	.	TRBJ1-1	TGTGCCAGCAGCCGGGACTCCTGGGGTACTGAAGCTTTCTTT	CASSRDSWGTEAFF
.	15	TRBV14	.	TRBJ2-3	TGTGCCAGCAGCGCCTGGACTATCAGCACAGATACGCAGTATTTT	CASSAWTISTDTQYF
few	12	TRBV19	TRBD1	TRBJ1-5	TGCGGAGGGGGGACAGGGGGTCAGCCCCAGCATTTT	CGGGTGGQPQHF
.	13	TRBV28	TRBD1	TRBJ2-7	TGTGCCAGCAGCCGGACAGGGGGTAGGGAGCAGTACTTC	CASSRTGGREQYF
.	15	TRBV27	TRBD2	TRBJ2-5	TGTGCCAGCAAGCCCGGGACTAGCGGGAGAGAGACCCAGTACTTC	CASKPGTSGRETQYF
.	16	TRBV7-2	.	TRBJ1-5	TGTGCCAGCAGCTTAGCCACAGGCATGGGGAATCAGCCCCAGCATTTT	CASSLATGMGNQPQHF
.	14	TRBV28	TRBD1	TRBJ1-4	TGTGCCAGCAGCAGACAGGGGAGTAATGAAAAACTGTTTTTT	CASSRQGSNEKLFF
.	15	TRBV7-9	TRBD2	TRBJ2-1	TGTGCCAGCAGCTCGACTAGCGGGAGGGTCAATGAGCAGTTCTTC	CASSSTSGRVNEQFF
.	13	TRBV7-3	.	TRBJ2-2	TGTGCCAGCAGCTCACTAGCATCCGGGGAGCTGTTTTTT	CASSSLASGELFF
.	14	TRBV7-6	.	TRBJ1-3	TGTGCCAGCACCTCAGCCCTCTCTGGAAACACCATATATTTT	CASTSALSGNTIYF
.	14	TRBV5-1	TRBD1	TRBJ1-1	TGCGCCAGCAGCGCGAATACAGGGGGGACTGAAGCTTTCTTT	CASSANTGGTEAFF
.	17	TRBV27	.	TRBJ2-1	TGTGCCAGCAGTCACCGCCAGGGCCGGACTACCTACAATGAGCAGTTCTTC	CASSHRQGRTTYNEQFF
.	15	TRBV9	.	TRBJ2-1	TGTGCCAGCAGCCGGGAGACTAGACCCCCCAATGAGCAGTTCTTC	CASSRETRPPNEQFF